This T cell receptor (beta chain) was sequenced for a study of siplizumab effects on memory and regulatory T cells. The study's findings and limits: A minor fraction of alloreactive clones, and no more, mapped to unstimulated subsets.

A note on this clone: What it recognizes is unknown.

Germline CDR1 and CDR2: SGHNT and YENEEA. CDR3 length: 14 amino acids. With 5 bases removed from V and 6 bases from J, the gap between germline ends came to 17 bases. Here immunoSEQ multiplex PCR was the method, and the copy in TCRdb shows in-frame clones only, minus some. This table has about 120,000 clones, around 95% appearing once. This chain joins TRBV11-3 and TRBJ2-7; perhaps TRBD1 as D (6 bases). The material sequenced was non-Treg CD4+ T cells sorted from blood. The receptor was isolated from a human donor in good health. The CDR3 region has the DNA TGTGCCAGCAGCCCCGGTCAGGGGACACCCGAGCAGTACTTC. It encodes CASSPGQGTPEQYF.